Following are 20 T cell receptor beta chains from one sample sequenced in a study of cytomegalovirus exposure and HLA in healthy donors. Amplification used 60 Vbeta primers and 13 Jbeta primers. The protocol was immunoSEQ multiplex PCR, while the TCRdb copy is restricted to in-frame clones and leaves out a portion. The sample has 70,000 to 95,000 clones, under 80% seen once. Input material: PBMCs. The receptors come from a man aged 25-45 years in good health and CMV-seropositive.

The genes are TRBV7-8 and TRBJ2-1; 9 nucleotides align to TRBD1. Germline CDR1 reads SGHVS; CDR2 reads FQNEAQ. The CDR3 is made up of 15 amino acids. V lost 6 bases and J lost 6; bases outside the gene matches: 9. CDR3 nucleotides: TGTGCCAGCAGGGTAATGGGGACAGGGTTCAATGAGCAGTTCTTC. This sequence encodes CASRVMGTGFNEQFF.

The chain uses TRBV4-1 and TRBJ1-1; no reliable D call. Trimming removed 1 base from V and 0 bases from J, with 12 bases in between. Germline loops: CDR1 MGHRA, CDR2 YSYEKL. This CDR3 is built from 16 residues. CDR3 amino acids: CASSQAGFSLNTEAFF. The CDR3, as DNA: TGCGCCAGCAGCCAAGCCGGGTTTTCTTTGAACACTGAAGCTTTCTTT.

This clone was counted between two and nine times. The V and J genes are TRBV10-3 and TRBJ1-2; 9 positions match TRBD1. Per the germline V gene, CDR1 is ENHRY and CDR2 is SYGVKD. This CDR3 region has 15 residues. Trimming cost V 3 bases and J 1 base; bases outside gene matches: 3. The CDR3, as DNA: TGTGCCATCAGTGAATACAGGGGGCTTAACTATGGCTACACCTTC. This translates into CAISEYRGLNYGYTF.

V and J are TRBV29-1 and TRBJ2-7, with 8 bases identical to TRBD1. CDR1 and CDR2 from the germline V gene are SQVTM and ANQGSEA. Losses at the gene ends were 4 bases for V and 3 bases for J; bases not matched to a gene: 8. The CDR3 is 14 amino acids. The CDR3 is CSVVADRVSYEQYF. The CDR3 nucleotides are TGCAGCGTTGTGGCGGACAGGGTGAGCTACGAGCAGTACTTC.

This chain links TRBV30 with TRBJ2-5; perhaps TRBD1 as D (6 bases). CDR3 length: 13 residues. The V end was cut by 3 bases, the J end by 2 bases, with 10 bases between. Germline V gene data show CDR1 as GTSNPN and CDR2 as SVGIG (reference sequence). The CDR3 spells CAWSPRGQETQYF. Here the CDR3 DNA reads TGTGCCTGGAGCCCGAGGGGGCAAGAGACCCAGTACTTC.

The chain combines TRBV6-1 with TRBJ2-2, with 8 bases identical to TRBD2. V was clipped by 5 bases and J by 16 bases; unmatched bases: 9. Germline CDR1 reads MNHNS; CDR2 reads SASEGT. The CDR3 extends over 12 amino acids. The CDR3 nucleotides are TGTGCCAGCAGTCCTTCGGGGGGGCGTCCGTTTTTT. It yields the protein CASSPSGGRPFF.

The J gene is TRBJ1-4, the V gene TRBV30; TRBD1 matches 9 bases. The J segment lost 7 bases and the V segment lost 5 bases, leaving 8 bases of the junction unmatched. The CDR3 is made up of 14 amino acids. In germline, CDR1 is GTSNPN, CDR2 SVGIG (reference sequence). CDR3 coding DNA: TGTGCCTGGGACCGGGGACAGGGCGGTGAAAAACTGTTTTTT. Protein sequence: CAWDRGQGGEKLFF.

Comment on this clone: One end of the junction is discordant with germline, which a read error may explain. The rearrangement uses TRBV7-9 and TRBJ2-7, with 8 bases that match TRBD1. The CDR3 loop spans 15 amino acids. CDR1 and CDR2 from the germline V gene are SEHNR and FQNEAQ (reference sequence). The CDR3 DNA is TGTTCCAGCAACACCCGGGACAGGTCGTTCGACGAGCAGTACTTC. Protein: CSSNTRDRSFDEQYF. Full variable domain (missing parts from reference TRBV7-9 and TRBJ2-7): DTGVSQNPRHKITKRGQNVTFRCDPISEHNRLYWYRQTLGQGPEFLTYFQNEAQLEKSRLLSDRFSAERPKGSFSTLEIQRTEQGDSAMYLCSSNTRDRSFDEQYFGPGTRLTVT.

The CDR3 loop is CASSPGTGNQPQHF. The CDR3 nucleotides are TGTGCCAGCAGCCCCGGGACAGGGAATCAGCCCCAGCATTTT. J is TRBJ1-5 and V is TRBV7-9, with 9 bases fitting TRBD1. The CDR3 has 14 amino acids. V dropped 5 bases and J dropped 4; count of bases not matched to a gene: 3. Germline V gives CDR1 SEHNR, CDR2 FQNEAQ (reference sequence).

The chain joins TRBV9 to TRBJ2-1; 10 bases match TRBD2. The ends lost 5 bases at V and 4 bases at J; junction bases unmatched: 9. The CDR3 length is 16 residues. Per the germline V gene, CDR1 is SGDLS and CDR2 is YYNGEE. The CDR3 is CASRPGAGGQYNEQFF. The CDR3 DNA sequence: TGTGCCAGCAGGCCGGGAGCGGGGGGGCAATACAATGAGCAGTTCTTC.

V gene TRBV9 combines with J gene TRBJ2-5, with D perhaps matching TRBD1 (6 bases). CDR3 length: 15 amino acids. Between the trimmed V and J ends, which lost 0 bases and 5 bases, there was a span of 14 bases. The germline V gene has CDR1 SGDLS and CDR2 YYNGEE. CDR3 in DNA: TGTGCCAGCAGCGTAGACCAGGGGAGATTGGAGACCCAGTACTTC. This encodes CASSVDQGRLETQYF.

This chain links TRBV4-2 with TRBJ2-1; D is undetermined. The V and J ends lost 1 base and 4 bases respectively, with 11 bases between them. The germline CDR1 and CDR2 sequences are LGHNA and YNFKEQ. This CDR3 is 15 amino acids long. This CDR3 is CASSQGVLRYNEQFF. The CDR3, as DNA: TGTGCCAGCAGCCAAGGAGTTTTGCGGTACAATGAGCAGTTCTTC.

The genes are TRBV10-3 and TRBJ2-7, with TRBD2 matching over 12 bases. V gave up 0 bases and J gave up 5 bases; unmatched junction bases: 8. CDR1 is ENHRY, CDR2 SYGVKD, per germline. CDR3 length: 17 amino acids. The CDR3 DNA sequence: TGTGCCATCAGTGAGTCGTACCCTAGCGGGGGGGTTCACGAGCAGTACTTC. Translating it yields CAISESYPSGGVHEQYF.

CDR3 amino acids: CASSWDWRNTEAFF. In DNA, the CDR3 is TGTGCCAGCAGCTGGGACTGGCGCAACACTGAAGCTTTCTTT. The chain combines TRBV7-8 with TRBJ1-1; possibly TRBD1 for D (5 bases). The germline CDR1 and CDR2 sequences are SGHVS and FQNEAQ. The CDR3 consists of 14 residues. Trimming pared 4 bases from V and 2 bases from J, leaving 11 bases between.

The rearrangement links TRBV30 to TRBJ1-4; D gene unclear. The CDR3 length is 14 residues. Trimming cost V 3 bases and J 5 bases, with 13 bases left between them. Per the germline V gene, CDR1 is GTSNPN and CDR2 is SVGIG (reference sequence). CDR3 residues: CAWSDHGRNEKLFF. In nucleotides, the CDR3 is TGTGCCTGGAGCGACCACGGGAGGAATGAAAAACTGTTTTTT.

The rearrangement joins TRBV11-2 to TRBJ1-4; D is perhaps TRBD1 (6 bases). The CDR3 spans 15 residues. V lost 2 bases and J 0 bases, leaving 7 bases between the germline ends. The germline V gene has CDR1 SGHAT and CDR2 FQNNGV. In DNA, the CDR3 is TGTGCCAGCAGCTTAAGGGGGTCAACTAATGAAAAACTGTTTTTT. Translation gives CASSLRGSTNEKLFF.

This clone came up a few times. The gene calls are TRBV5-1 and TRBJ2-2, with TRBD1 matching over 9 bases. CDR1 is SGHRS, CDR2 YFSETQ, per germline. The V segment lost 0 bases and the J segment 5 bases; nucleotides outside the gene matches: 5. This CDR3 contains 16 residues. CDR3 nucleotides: TGCGCCAGCAGCTTGGAACAGGGGGCGGGAACCGGGGAGCTGTTTTTT. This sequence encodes CASSLEQGAGTGELFF.

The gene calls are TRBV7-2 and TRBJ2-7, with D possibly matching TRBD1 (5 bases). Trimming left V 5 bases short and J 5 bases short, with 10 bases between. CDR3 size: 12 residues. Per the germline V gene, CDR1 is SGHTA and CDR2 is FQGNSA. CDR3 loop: CASSLDRNEQYF. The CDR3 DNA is TGTGCCAGCAGCCTCGACAGAAACGAGCAGTACTTC.

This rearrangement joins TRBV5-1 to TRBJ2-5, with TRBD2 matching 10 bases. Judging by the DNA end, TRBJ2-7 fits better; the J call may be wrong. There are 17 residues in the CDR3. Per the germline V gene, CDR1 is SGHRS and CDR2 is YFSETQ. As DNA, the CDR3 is TGCGCCAGCAGTGGTAGCGGGGGGCCAGTGAGCTCCTACGAGCAGTACTTC. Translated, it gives CASSGSGGPVSSYEQYF.

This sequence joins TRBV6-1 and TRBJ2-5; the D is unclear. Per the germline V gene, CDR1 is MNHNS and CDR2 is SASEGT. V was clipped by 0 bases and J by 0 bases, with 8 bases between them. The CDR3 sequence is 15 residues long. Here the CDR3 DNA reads TGTGCCAGCAGTGAAGCATCGTACTACCAAGAGACCCAGTACTTC. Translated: CASSEASYYQETQYF.